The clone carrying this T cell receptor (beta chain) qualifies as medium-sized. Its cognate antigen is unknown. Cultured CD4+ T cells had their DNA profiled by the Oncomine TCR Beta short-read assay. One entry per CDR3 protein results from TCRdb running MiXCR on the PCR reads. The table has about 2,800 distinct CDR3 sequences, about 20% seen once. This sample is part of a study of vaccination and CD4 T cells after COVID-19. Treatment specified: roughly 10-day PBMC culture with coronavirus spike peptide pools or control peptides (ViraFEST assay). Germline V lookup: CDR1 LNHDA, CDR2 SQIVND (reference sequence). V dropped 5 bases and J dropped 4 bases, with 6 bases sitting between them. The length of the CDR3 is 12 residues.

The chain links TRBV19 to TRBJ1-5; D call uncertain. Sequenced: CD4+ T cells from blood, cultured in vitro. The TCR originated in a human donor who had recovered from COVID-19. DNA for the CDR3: TGTGCCAGTAGTTTCCGTAATCAGCCCCAGCATTTT. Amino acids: CASSFRNQPQHF. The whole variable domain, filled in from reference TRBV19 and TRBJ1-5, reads DGGITQSPKYLFRKEGQNVTLSCEQNLNHDAMYWYRQDPGQGLRLIYYSQIVNDFQKGDIAEGYSVSREKKESFPLTVTSAQKNPTAFYLCASSFRNQPQHFGDGTRLSIL.